Shown below are 32 T cell receptor beta chains from a single sample sequenced in a study of cytomegalovirus exposure and HLA in healthy donors. PCR involved 60 Vbeta and 13 Jbeta primers. Sequencing was performed with immunoSEQ multiplex PCR; in TCRdb, only in-frame clones are kept and a portion is missing. In all, the sample yields 75,000 to 80,000 clones. The material sequenced was PBMCs. These receptors all stem from a man aged 18 to 29 in good health and CMV-seropositive.

The chain couples TRBV4-1 to TRBJ1-2; D unclear. The V end lost 4 bases, the J end lost 0 bases, and 9 bases lay between the germline ends. Germline-derived CDR1 and CDR2 are MGHRA and YSYEKL. This CDR3 is built from 14 residues. The CDR3 DNA sequence: TGCGCCAGCAGCCCCACAAGAACTAACTATGGCTACACCTTC. It encodes CASSPTRTNYGYTF.

The chain uses TRBV11-2 and TRBJ2-1; D may be TRBD2 (6 bases). This CDR3 is built from 11 residues. Trimming removed 4 bases from V and 8 bases from J, with 6 bases in between. Germline V gene lookup returns CDR1 SGHAT and CDR2 FQNNGV. The CDR3 loop reads CASSSGDEQFF. The CDR3 bases are TGTGCCAGCAGCTCGGGGGATGAGCAGTTCTTC.

The chain joins TRBV5-4 to TRBJ2-3; 14 bases are shared with TRBD2. This CDR3 has 17 residues. Germline CDR1 reads SGHNT; CDR2 reads YYREEE (reference sequence). J lost 2 bases, V lost 4 bases, and 6 bases had no gene match. As DNA, the CDR3 is TGTGCCAGCAGCGCCTGGGGACTAGCGGGAGTCACAGATACGCAGTATTTT. This codes for CASSAWGLAGVTDTQYF. The variable domain in full, with the rest retrieved from reference TRBV5-4 and TRBJ2-3, is ETGVTQSPTHLIKTRGQQVTLRCSSQSGHNTVSWYQQALGQGPQFIFQYYREEENGRGNFPPRFSGLQFPNYSSELNVNALELDDSALYLCASSAWGLAGVTDTQYFGPGTRLTVL.

The chain uses TRBV6-1 and TRBJ2-7; D gene uncertain. Trimming removed 2 bases from V and 5 bases from J, with 13 bases in between. The CDR3 covers 14 residues. Germline loops: CDR1 MNHNS, CDR2 SASEGT. The CDR3, as DNA: TGTGCCAGCAGTGAACGTCATGACTCTCACGAGCAGTACTTC. This gives the protein CASSERHDSHEQYF.

The rearrangement uses TRBV19 and TRBJ2-4; D may be TRBD2 (5 bases). This CDR3 is 15 amino acids long. CDR1 and CDR2 (germline): LNHDA, SQIVND (reference sequence). V dropped 6 bases and J dropped 1 base, with 13 bases sitting between them. The CDR3 sequence: CASSPGISAKNIQYF. The DNA for the CDR3 is TGTGCCAGTAGCCCCGGGATTTCGGCCAAAAACATTCAGTACTTC.

This chain joins TRBV28 and TRBJ2-1; 7 bases are shared with TRBD1. The CDR3 has 15 amino acids. Germline-derived CDR1 and CDR2 are MDHEN and SYDVKM. V lost 7 bases, J lost 1 base, and 7 bases stayed unmatched. CDR3 amino acids: CASTLRGQSYNEQFF. DNA of the CDR3: TGTGCCAGCACCCTTAGGGGACAGTCCTACAATGAGCAGTTCTTC. Filled out from reference TRBV28 and TRBJ2-1, the complete variable domain reads DVKVTQSSRYLVKRTGEKVFLECVQDMDHENMFWYRQDPGLGLRLIYFSYDVKMKEKGDIPEGYSVSREKKERFSLILESASTNQTSMYLCASTLRGQSYNEQFFGPGTRLTVL.

The gene calls are TRBV15 and TRBJ1-3; possible D gene TRBD1, 6 bases. The CDR3 covers 16 residues. Germline lookup yields CDR1 LNHNV and CDR2 YYDKDF (reference sequence). V gave up 3 bases and J gave up 0 bases, with 12 bases separating them. The CDR3 sequence is CATSRNTGFSGNTIYF. CDR3 nucleotides: TGTGCCACCAGCAGGAATACAGGGTTCTCTGGAAACACCATATATTTT.

J is TRBJ1-1 and V is TRBV5-1, with D perhaps TRBD1 (6 bases). V gave up 4 bases and J gave up 2 bases, with 12 bases separating them. Germline values: CDR1 SGHRS, CDR2 YFSETQ. This CDR3 contains 14 residues. CDR3 sequence reads: CASSALRGNTEAFF. CDR3 DNA: TGCGCCAGCAGCGCGCTCAGGGGAAACACTGAAGCTTTCTTT.

This chain links TRBV18 with TRBJ1-1, with a tentative D call TRBD1 (5 bases). V was pared by 3 bases and J by 0 bases, with 11 bases between. The CDR3 consists of 15 residues. Germline assignment: CDR1 KGHSH and CDR2 LQKENI. In DNA, the CDR3 is TGTGCCAGCTCACCCTCCATGACAGTGAACACTGAAGCTTTCTTT. This codes for CASSPSMTVNTEAFF.

The gene calls are TRBV30 and TRBJ1-6; D possibly corresponds to TRBD1 (6 bases). This CDR3 contains 13 residues. V was trimmed by 0 bases and J by 11 bases, leaving 11 bases between them. Germline assignment: CDR1 GTSNPN and CDR2 SVGIG (reference sequence). This CDR3 is CAWSVPGGTPLHF. DNA for the CDR3: TGTGCCTGGAGTGTACCTGGGGGCACACCCCTCCACTTT.

This chain joins TRBV7-2 and TRBJ1-4; D perhaps matches TRBD1 (6 bases). V lost 5 bases and J 8 bases, leaving 15 bases between the germline ends. The germline CDR1 and CDR2 sequences are SGHTA and FQGNSA. CDR3 length: 14 amino acids. The DNA for the CDR3 is TGTGCCAGCAGCGTACAGGGTTGGAGAGAAAAACTGTTTTTT. Its protein is CASSVQGWREKLFF.

The chain uses TRBV6-1 and TRBJ2-5; no clear D. The J call may be in error: the DNA end matches TRBJ2-7 better. Germline loops: CDR1 MNHNS, CDR2 SASEGT. CDR3 length: 15 residues. CDR3 in amino acids: CASSDRRRPSYEQYF. CDR3 DNA sequence: TGTGCCAGCAGTGATCGGCGCAGGCCCTCCTACGAGCAGTACTTC.

This rearrangement joins TRBV4-2 to TRBJ2-4; 10 bases map to TRBD2. J was trimmed by 7 bases and V by 2 bases; bases with no gene match: 5. CDR3 length: 15 amino acids. The germline gives CDR1 LGHNA, CDR2 YNFKEQ. The CDR3 DNA reads TGTGCCAGCAGCCAATCCCTAGCGGGAGTGAACATTCAGTACTTC. This gives the protein CASSQSLAGVNIQYF.

The gene calls are TRBV19 and TRBJ2-4; D uncertain. Per germline, CDR1 LNHDA and CDR2 SQIVND (reference sequence). This CDR3 is built from 15 residues. V was shortened by 3 bases and J by 1 base, with 10 bases between the two germline ends. CDR3 residues: CASSIPRGAKNIQYF. In DNA, the CDR3 is TGTGCCAGTAGTATCCCCAGAGGCGCCAAAAACATTCAGTACTTC.

This chain connects TRBV5-8 to TRBJ2-7; D remains unclear. This CDR3 is built from 12 residues. In germline, CDR1 is SGHTS, CDR2 YDEGEE. The germline V and J ends were trimmed by 4 bases and 2 bases, with 7 bases remaining between them. CDR3 region: CASSQSAYEQYF. The CDR3 DNA reads as TGTGCCAGCAGCCAAAGCGCCTACGAGCAGTACTTC.

This chain links TRBV4-1 with TRBJ2-7; 7 bases map to TRBD1. Germline CDR1 is MGHRA and CDR2 is YSYEKL. V lost 4 bases and J lost 1; bases outside the gene matches: 7. CDR3 size: 15 residues. CDR3 in DNA: TGCGCCAGCAGCCCGGTCGACAGGGAGTCCTACGAGCAGTACTTC. Translated, it gives CASSPVDRESYEQYF.

The rearrangement links TRBV18 to TRBJ1-1; 9 bases match TRBD1. This CDR3 spans 15 amino acids. V was clipped by 3 bases and J by 4 bases; unmatched bases: 6. CDR1 and CDR2 (germline): KGHSH, LQKENI. The CDR3 region has the DNA TGTGCCAGCTCACCCATAGGACAGGGGCTCACTGAAGCTTTCTTT. Translated, it gives CASSPIGQGLTEAFF.

CDR3 loop: CASSLSGTGGVNGELFF. In DNA, the CDR3 is TGCGCCAGCAGCTTGAGCGGGACAGGGGGCGTTAACGGGGAGCTGTTTTTT. The chain links TRBV5-1 to TRBJ2-2, with 12 bases identical to TRBD1. The J segment lost 7 bases and the V segment lost 1 base, leaving 8 bases of the junction unmatched. CDR1 is SGHRS and CDR2 is YFSETQ in the germline V gene. This CDR3 is 17 amino acids long.

The chain carries TRBV5-5 and TRBJ2-7, with TRBD2 as a possible D gene (5 bases). This CDR3 comprises 13 residues. Trimming left V 1 base short and J 2 bases short, with 7 bases between. Germline lookup yields CDR1 SGHKS and CDR2 YYEKEE (reference sequence). The CDR3 DNA is TGTGCCAGCAGCTTGCGGGAACCCTACGAGCAGTACTTC. The encoded protein is CASSLREPYEQYF. Based on the CDR3 plus reference TRBV5-5 and TRBJ2-7, the full variable domain is DAGVTQSPTHLIKTRGQQVTLRCSPISGHKSVSWYQQVLGQGPQFIFQYYEKEERGRGNFPDRFSARQFPNYSSELNVNALLLGDSALYLCASSLREPYEQYFGPGTRLTVT.

This chain joins TRBV19 and TRBJ2-7, with TRBD1 matching 7 bases. Per germline, CDR1 LNHDA and CDR2 SQIVND (reference sequence). The CDR3 loop spans 15 amino acids. Trimming took 8 bases from V and 3 from J; bases not matched to a gene: 13. CDR3 region: CASQTGVGESYEQYF. CDR3 coding DNA: TGTGCCAGTCAAACAGGGGTAGGGGAAAGCTACGAGCAGTACTTC.

The V and J genes are TRBV28 and TRBJ1-2; 7 positions match TRBD1. The CDR3 spans 17 residues. Looked up from germline, CDR1 is MDHEN and CDR2 is SYDVKM. V gave up 3 bases and J gave up 3 bases; unmatched junction bases: 13. CDR3 amino acids: CASSLPPRQGTYYGYTF. DNA of the CDR3: TGTGCCAGCAGTTTGCCCCCACGACAGGGTACCTACTATGGCTACACCTTC.

The V gene is TRBV7-2, the J gene TRBJ1-1, with 8 bases matching TRBD1. This CDR3 contains 14 residues. Germline V gene data show CDR1 as SGHTA and CDR2 as FQGNSA. V gave up 3 bases and J gave up 0 bases; unmatched junction bases: 0. The CDR3 spells CASSLDRVNTEAFF. CDR3 DNA sequence: TGTGCCAGCAGCTTGGACAGGGTGAACACTGAAGCTTTCTTT. Looking up the rest from reference TRBV7-2 and TRBJ1-1 gives the full variable domain: GAGVSQSPSNKVTEKGKDVELRCDPISGHTALYWYRQSLGQGLEFLIYFQGNSAPDKSGLPSDRFSAERTGGSVSTLTIQRTQQEDSAVYLCASSLDRVNTEAFFGQGTRLTVV.

The V call is TRBV2, the J call TRBJ2-7, with TRBD1 identical over 7 bases. Germline assignment: CDR1 SNHLY and CDR2 FYNNEI. The CDR3 loop spans 14 amino acids. V lost 6 bases to trimming and J lost 5 bases; unmatched junction nucleotides: 10. Here the CDR3 DNA reads TGTGCCAGCAGCCTACAGGGGTTCGGGAACGAGCAGTACTTC. Its protein product is CASSLQGFGNEQYF.

The chain couples TRBV30 to TRBJ1-3, with a weak D call TRBD1 (5 bases). CDR1 and CDR2 (germline): GTSNPN, SVGIG (reference sequence). CDR3 length: 15 residues. V was clipped by 4 bases and J by 0 bases, with 13 bases between them. The CDR3 nucleotides are TGTGCCTGGACTTACGGACATCTCTCTGGAAACACCATATATTTT. Protein product: CAWTYGHLSGNTIYF.

This chain links TRBV19 with TRBJ2-5, with D perhaps matching TRBD1 (5 bases). Germline V gene sequence: CDR1 LNHDA, CDR2 SQIVND (reference sequence). The CDR3 consists of 13 residues. Trimming cost V 3 bases and J 4 bases, with 9 bases left between them. For the CDR3, the DNA is TGTGCCAGTAGTATTATGGGGCGAGAGACCCAGTACTTC. Translation: CASSIMGRETQYF. The full variable domain, rest sourced from reference TRBV19 and TRBJ2-5, is DGGITQSPKYLFRKEGQNVTLSCEQNLNHDAMYWYRQDPGQGLRLIYYSQIVNDFQKGDIAEGYSVSREKKESFPLTVTSAQKNPTAFYLCASSIMGRETQYFGPGTRLLVL.

J is TRBJ2-5 and V is TRBV29-1; D might be TRBD1 (6 bases). This CDR3 is built from 13 residues. In germline, CDR1 is SQVTM, CDR2 ANQGSEA. The V end was cut by 4 bases, the J end by 5 bases, with 14 bases between. The DNA for the CDR3 is TGCAGCGTTGGGGTCCCAGGGGATGAGACCCAGTACTTC. Protein sequence: CSVGVPGDETQYF.

This chain links TRBV6-1 with TRBJ2-1, with 12 bases aligning to TRBD2. This CDR3 contains 15 residues. Trimming at V came to 6 bases and at J to 7 bases, leaving 7 bases not matched to a gene. CDR1 is MNHNS, CDR2 SASEGT, per germline. For the CDR3, the DNA is TGTGCCAGCAGCCCCGGACTAGCGGGGAGTAATGAGCAGTTCTTC. This sequence encodes CASSPGLAGSNEQFF.

The chain employs TRBV28 and TRBJ1-2; D call uncertain. This CDR3 is built from 14 residues. Trimming cost V 6 bases and J 7 bases, with 18 bases left between them. Per the germline V gene, CDR1 is MDHEN and CDR2 is SYDVKM. The CDR3 spells CASRSQVMRSGYTF. The CDR3 DNA sequence: TGTGCCAGCAGATCTCAGGTGATGAGAAGTGGCTACACCTTC.

The chain joins TRBV5-4 to TRBJ2-5, with D possibly being TRBD1 (5 bases). This CDR3 spans 13 amino acids. V was trimmed by 4 bases and J by 0 bases, leaving 7 bases between them. In germline, CDR1 is SGHNT, CDR2 YYREEE (reference sequence). The DNA of the CDR3 is TGTGCCAGCAGCCCAGGGTACCAAGAGACCCAGTACTTC. The encoded protein is CASSPGYQETQYF.

The J gene is TRBJ2-1, the V gene TRBV28; 10 nucleotides align to TRBD1. Germline CDR1 reads MDHEN; CDR2 reads SYDVKM. This CDR3 is built from 16 residues. Germline trimming cut 2 bases from V and 6 bases from J; bases unmatched to any gene: 7. The CDR3 sequence: CASSLAGQGWPNEQFF. The CDR3 region has the DNA TGTGCCAGCAGTTTAGCGGGACAGGGGTGGCCCAATGAGCAGTTCTTC. The whole variable domain, filled in from reference TRBV28 and TRBJ2-1, reads DVKVTQSSRYLVKRTGEKVFLECVQDMDHENMFWYRQDPGLGLRLIYFSYDVKMKEKGDIPEGYSVSREKKERFSLILESASTNQTSMYLCASSLAGQGWPNEQFFGPGTRLTVL.

This chain uses TRBV7-2 with TRBJ1-5; unclear D gene. Germline V CDR1 and CDR2: SGHTA, FQGNSA. The CDR3 totals 13 residues. Trimming took off 3 bases at V and 5 bases at J, with 8 bases between the two ends. CDR3 in DNA: TGTGCCAGCAGCTTGCAGGTTGATCAGCCCCAGCATTTT. Its translation: CASSLQVDQPQHF.

The genes are TRBV19 and TRBJ1-5, with D perhaps TRBD1 (6 bases). V was cut by 7 bases and J by 0 bases, with 10 bases left in between. This CDR3 has 14 amino acids. Per the germline V gene, CDR1 is LNHDA and CDR2 is SQIVND (reference sequence). The CDR3 spells CASKPTGSNQPQHF. The DNA for the CDR3 is TGTGCCAGTAAACCGACAGGTAGCAATCAGCCCCAGCATTTT. The variable domain in full, completed from reference TRBV19 and TRBJ1-5, reads DGGITQSPKYLFRKEGQNVTLSCEQNLNHDAMYWYRQDPGQGLRLIYYSQIVNDFQKGDIAEGYSVSREKKESFPLTVTSAQKNPTAFYLCASKPTGSNQPQHFGDGTRLSIL.